Presented here are 5 T cell receptor beta chains from one specimen sequenced in a study of metastatic and nonmetastatic thyroid tumors. With MiXCR, TCRdb called clones anew from the PCR reads. The repertoire holds 91,000 or so clones, with more than 9.5% as singletons. All patients were untreated before thyroid surgery. Source material: blood. Receptors were obtained from a female donor with papillary thyroid cancer or a benign thyroid nodule (not recorded which). Some clones in this sample may be carry-over from other donors' samples.

This clone was counted at least ten times. This chain uses TRBV12-3 or TRBV12-4 with TRBJ2-7, with TRBD1 matching over 9 bases. The J segment lost 5 bases and the V segment lost 7 bases, leaving 12 bases of the junction unmatched. The CDR3 loop spans 15 amino acids. CDR3 amino acids: CASTIQGQGVNEQYF. The CDR3, as DNA: TGTGCCAGCACCATCCAGGGACAGGGTGTCAACGAGCAGTACTTC.

This clone was observed a handful of times. This may be a read error, as it is one base from a much larger clone. Other DNA sequences in the same sample also yield this CDR3. V is TRBV9 and J is TRBJ2-2; D not resolved. The CDR3 loop spans 12 amino acids. Looked up from germline, CDR1 is SGDLS and CDR2 is YYNGEE. V lost 5 bases and J 6 bases, leaving 8 bases between the germline ends. CDR3 nucleotides: TGTGCCAGCAGTACAGCCCCCGGGGAGCTGTTTTTT. The encoded protein is CASSTAPGELFF.

The table lists this clone with many counts. The same CDR3 can be traced to other DNA sequences in this sample. V gene TRBV6-2 or TRBV6-3 combines with J gene TRBJ2-1, with D perhaps matching TRBD1 or TRBD2 (6 bases each). V was shortened by 10 bases and J by 5 bases, with 18 bases between the two germline ends. Germline-derived CDR1 and CDR2 are MNHEY and SVGEGT. CDR3 length: 14 residues. The CDR3 is CATGGRLVDNEQFF. Here the CDR3 DNA reads TGTGCCACTGGGGGGCGGCTCGTTGACAATGAGCAGTTCTTC.

This clone was counted at least ten times. Other DNA variants within this sample encode the same CDR3. The V and J genes are TRBV28 and TRBJ1-3; tentative D call: TRBD1 (6 bases). Trimming removed 5 bases at V and 4 bases at J, with 12 bases between. Germline V CDR1 and CDR2: MDHEN, SYDVKM. The CDR3 contains 14 residues. The DNA for the CDR3 is TGTGCCAGCAGTCCATCAGGGGTCGGAAACACCATATATTTT. Its translation: CASSPSGVGNTIYF. Filled out from reference TRBV28 and TRBJ1-3, the complete variable domain reads DVKVTQSSRYLVKRTGEKVFLECVQDMDHENMFWYRQDPGLGLRLIYFSYDVKMKEKGDIPEGYSVSREKKERFSLILESASTNQTSMYLCASSPSGVGNTIYFGEGSWLTVV.

The table lists this clone with many counts. The V call is TRBV19, the J call TRBJ1-4; maybe TRBD1 (5 bases). Germline CDR1 is LNHDA and CDR2 is SQIVND (reference sequence). The germline V and J ends were trimmed by 3 bases and 8 bases, with 16 bases remaining between them. The CDR3 runs to 15 residues. The DNA of the CDR3 is TGTGCCAGTAGTATTGGGCCAGGGCGCGACGAAAAACTGTTTTTT. Encoded protein: CASSIGPGRDEKLFF.